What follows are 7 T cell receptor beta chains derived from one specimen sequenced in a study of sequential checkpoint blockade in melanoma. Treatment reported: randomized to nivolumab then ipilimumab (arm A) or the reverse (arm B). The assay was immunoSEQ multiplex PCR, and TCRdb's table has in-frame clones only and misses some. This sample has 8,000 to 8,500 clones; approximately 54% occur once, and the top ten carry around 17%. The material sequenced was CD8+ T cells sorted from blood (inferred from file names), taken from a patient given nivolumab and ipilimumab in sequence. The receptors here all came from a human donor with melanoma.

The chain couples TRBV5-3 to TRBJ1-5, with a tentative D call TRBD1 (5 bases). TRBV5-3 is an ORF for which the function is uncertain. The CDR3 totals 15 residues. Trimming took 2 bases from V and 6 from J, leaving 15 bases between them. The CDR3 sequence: CARSFAQVRLQPQHF. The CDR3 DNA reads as TGTGCCAGAAGCTTCGCACAGGTGCGTCTTCAGCCCCAGCATTTT.

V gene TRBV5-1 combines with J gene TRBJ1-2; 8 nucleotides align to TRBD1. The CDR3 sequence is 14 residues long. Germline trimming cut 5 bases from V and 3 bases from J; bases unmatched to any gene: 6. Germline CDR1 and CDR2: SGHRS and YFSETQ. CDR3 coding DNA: TGCGCCAGCAGGAAACCGGGACAGGACTATGGCTACACCTTC. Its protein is CASRKPGQDYGYTF.

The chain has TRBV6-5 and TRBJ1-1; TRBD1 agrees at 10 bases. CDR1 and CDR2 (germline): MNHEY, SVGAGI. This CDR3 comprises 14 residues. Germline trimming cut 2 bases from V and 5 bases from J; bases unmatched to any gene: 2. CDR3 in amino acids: CASSYDRGLTEAFF. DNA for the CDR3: TGTGCCAGCAGTTACGACAGGGGGCTGACTGAAGCTTTCTTT.

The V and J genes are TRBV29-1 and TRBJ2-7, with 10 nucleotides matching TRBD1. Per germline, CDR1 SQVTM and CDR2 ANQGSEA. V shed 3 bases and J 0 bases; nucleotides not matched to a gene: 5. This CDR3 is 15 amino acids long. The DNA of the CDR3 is TGCAGCGTTGAGGACAGGGGGAATAACTCCTACGAGCAGTACTTC. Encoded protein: CSVEDRGNNSYEQYF.

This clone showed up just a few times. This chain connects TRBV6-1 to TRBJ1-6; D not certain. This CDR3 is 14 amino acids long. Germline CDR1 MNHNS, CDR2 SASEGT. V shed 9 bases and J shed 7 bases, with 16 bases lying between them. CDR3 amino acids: CASSSGGENSPLHF. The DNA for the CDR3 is TGTGCCAGTTCAAGTGGAGGAGAGAATTCACCCCTCCACTTT.

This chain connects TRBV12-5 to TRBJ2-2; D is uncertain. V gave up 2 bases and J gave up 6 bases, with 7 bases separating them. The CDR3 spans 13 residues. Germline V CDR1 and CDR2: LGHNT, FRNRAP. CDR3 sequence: CASGLQSAGELFF. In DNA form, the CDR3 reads TGTGCTAGTGGTTTGCAGTCAGCCGGGGAGCTGTTTTTT.

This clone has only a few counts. This chain's CDR3 is CASSPQMAGYMNTEAFF. CDR3 bases: TGCGCCAGCAGTCCTCAAATGGCAGGCTATATGAACACTGAAGCTTTCTTT. V is TRBV4-1 and J is TRBJ1-1, with D hard to call. CDR1 MGHRA and CDR2 YSYEKL come from the germline V gene. The CDR3 is 17 residues long. The V end lost 6 bases, the J end lost 0 bases, and 20 bases lay between the germline ends.